This TCR beta chain was sequenced in a study of T cells in Graves' hyperthyroidism and ophthalmopathy. This clonotype showed up many times. RNA transcripts were the template for amplifying TCR beta CDR3 regions. HTBI primers were employed in a first-round RT-PCR of the TCR CDR3. TCRdb called the multiplex PCR reads again in MiXCR, with one record for every CDR3 protein. The data contain 300,000 to 450,000 distinct CDR3 sequences, around 15% of them singletons. Trimming pared 5 bases from V and 2 bases from J, leaving 16 bases between. The CDR3 runs to 16 residues. Per the germline V gene, CDR1 is MDHEN and CDR2 is SYDVKM. Diagnosis rested on symptoms, serum thyroxine and TRAb, thyroid ultrasound, and orbital computed tomography.

This chain connects TRBV28 to TRBJ1-5; the D gene is possibly TRBD1 (5 bases). The material sequenced was blood. The clonotype originates from a woman younger than 45 with Graves' ophthalmopathy. The chain's CDR3 is CASSTLVGVGNQPQHF. Here the CDR3 DNA reads TGTGCCAGCAGTACTCTCGTGGGGGTCGGCAATCAGCCCCAGCATTTT.